A single TCR beta chain is shown here with its context. In this sample, this clonotype turned up once. This receptor's antigen is unknown. Per-base qualities were not stored, and no clone one base away is much larger. Support from one read is weak. Peripheral blood CD8+ and CD4+ T cells from healthy donors, Susac syndrome patients and multiple sclerosis patients were profiled using high-throughput TCR beta sequencing. The multiple sclerosis controls were treatment-naive patients whose relapsing-remitting disease, either stable or active, fulfilled the revised McDonald criteria. CD8+ TEMRA cells were enriched by FACS, while bulk CD8+ and CD4+ T cells were purified by magnetic negative isolation. Blood was collected in EDTA tubes and processed within 24 hours, with PBMCs isolated through density gradient centrifugation. PBMCs intended for TCR sequencing were frozen in liquid nitrogen and were later thawed in a 37 degrees C water bath. Purity of sorted or isolated CD4+, CD8+ and CD8+ TEMRA cells was at least 90%.

RNA was extracted using the RNeasy kit, and about 0.5 to 1 ug of the RNA was reverse transcribed with random hexamers. The immunoSEQ multiplex PCR assay, which covers 54 Vbeta and 13 Jbeta segments, was used to amplify TCR beta CDR3 regions. PCR amplification bias was corrected by using a synthetic template baseline for primer optimization and computational correction. In the paper's pipeline: Reads were annotated to V, D and J genes according to IMGT and were analyzed with immunoSEQ Analyzer, with only productive sequences retained. To calculate clonality, Shannon entropy was normalized by log2 of the number of productive unique sequences and then subtracted from one. For each patient and control, public and private clones were evaluated among the 100 most prevalent clones. Clones were defined as Susac-specific if absent from the healthy and MS cohorts, from 900 to 1,200 published viral clones and from other ImmuneACCESS disease sequences. TCRdb's own reprocessing of the public reads used fastp at Q25 and MiXCR and kept productive beta chains. All rows with the same CDR3 protein become a single entry with the most common DNA and genes. For this entry, the V and J calls and clone size follow TCRdb and not the study's own pipeline. In all, the sample holds 55,000 to 85,000 distinct CDR3 sequences, and under 96% of those were seen once. 0.095% to 0.13% of the sample is in the top ten clones.

The data are from a study of CD8 T cells in Susac syndrome (dated by TCRdb to the late 2010s). About the full investigation: Repertoire sequencing was used to test whether CD8+ T cell activation and differentiation in Susac syndrome was antigen driven. Here is what the overall study found, with its caveats: The study acknowledged that relatively few individuals were included in the TCR sequencing and HLA analysis.

The sequenced sample consisted of CD4+ T cells from PBMCs. This clonotype originated in a human donor with multiple sclerosis.

The CDR3 in this case is CASSYRGSHSPLHF. The DNA sequence is as follows: TGTGCCAGCAGCTATCGGGGGTCTCATTCACCCCTCCACTTT. The V and J genes are TRBV7-2 and TRBJ1-6; a tentative D match to TRBD1 spans 5 bases. Spanning cysteine to phenylalanine, the CDR3 consists of 14 amino acids. Only the CDR3 region is kept as DNA, spanning 42 bases read in frame from base 1. V is cut by 4 bases and J by 8 bases, and the space between the germline ends is 12 bases. CDR1 and CDR2 were assigned from the germline V gene as SGHTA and FQGNSA.